A selection of T cell receptor beta chains follows, all from one sample in a study of beta chain features in type 1 diabetes. Sequencing was performed with immunoSEQ multiplex PCR; in TCRdb, only in-frame clones are kept and a portion is missing. The sample consists of 600,000 to 700,000 clones, roughly 13% of them appearing once. Sample: naive CD4+ T cells from blood. These TCRs come from a young man with type 1 diabetes. Each CDR3 is given with its conserved first and last residue. The D gene is left open where the match is weak. Clone size is given for some rows only: seen once, a few or many times, or a class if the clone is expanded.

>TRBJ2-1|few|.|TRBV19|16
CASSPRWGVIGNEQFF
TGTGCCAGTAGTCCCCGATGGGGGGTGATAGGCAATGAGCAGTTCTTC
>TRBJ1-2|few|.|TRBV5-1|12
CASSSTLQGYTF
TGCGCCAGCAGCTCAACGTTACAAGGCTACACCTTC
>TRBJ1-5|.|.|TRBV28|11
CASSRIQPQHF
TGTGCCAGCAGCCGAATACAGCCCCAGCATTTT
>TRBJ2-7|.|.|TRBV23-1|13
CASCFGPLYEQYF
TGCGCCAGCTGCTTCGGGCCCCTCTACGAGCAGTACTTC
>TRBJ2-1|.|TRBD2|TRBV30|16
CAWSIGLGGHSDEQFF
TGTGCCTGGAGCATTGGACTAGGAGGCCATTCAGACGAGCAGTTCTTC
>TRBJ2-1|.|.|TRBV29-1|12
CSGGLLPGEQFF
TGCAGCGGGGGTCTCCTACCGGGGGAGCAGTTCTTC
>TRBJ1-6|.|TRBD1|TRBV27|14
CASSPGQGPEPLHF
TGTGCCAGCAGTCCCGGACAGGGGCCAGAACCCCTCCACTTT
>TRBJ1-1|.|.|TRBV30|14
CAWSAPDVNTEAFF
TGTGCCTGGAGTGCCCCTGACGTGAACACTGAAGCTTTCTTT
>TRBJ1-2|.|.|TRBV27|14
CASSFNSDSYGYTF
TGTGCCAGCAGTTTTAACAGTGACTCTTATGGCTACACCTTC
>TRBJ2-2|.|TRBD2|TRBV10-3|17
CAISGIAGATNTGELFF
TGTGCCATCAGTGGAATAGCGGGGGCAACGAACACCGGGGAGCTGTTTTTT
>TRBJ1-1|.|.|TRBV29-1|13
CSVSRTANTEAFF
TGCAGCGTTTCCAGGACGGCAAACACTGAAGCTTTCTTT
>TRBJ2-7|.|.|TRBV29-1|10
CSVVNYEQYF
TGCAGCGTGGTAAACTACGAGCAGTACTTC
>TRBJ1-5|.|.|TRBV30|14
CAWSAGLLDQPQHF
TGTGCCTGGAGTGCGGGACTCCTAGATCAGCCCCAGCATTTT
>TRBJ1-2|.|.|TRBV27|18
CASRPTVIETWDNYGYTF
TGTGCCAGCAGACCTACAGTTATTGAGACGTGGGACAACTATGGCTACACCTTC
>TRBJ2-3|few|.|TRBV10-1|13
CASSATSGDTQYF
TGCGCCAGCAGTGCTACATCAGGAGATACGCAGTATTTT
>TRBJ2-5|few|TRBD2|TRBV7-6|11
CASSSAGGHYF
TGTGCCAGCAGCTCAGCGGGGGGGCATTACTTC
>TRBJ1-2|.|.|TRBV27|17
CASSLGRSLNMVLGYTF
TGTGCCAGCAGTTTAGGGCGCAGCCTTAATATGGTTCTTGGCTACACCTTC
>TRBJ1-4|few|TRBD1|TRBV27|15
CASSLAGQGNEKLFF
TGTGCCAGCAGTTTGGCCGGACAGGGGAATGAAAAACTGTTTTTT
>TRBJ2-5|few|.|TRBV4-1|15
CASSQGTDRRETQYF
TGCGCCAGCAGCCAAGGGACCGACCGCCGGGAGACCCAGTACTTC
>TRBJ1-1|few|TRBD1|TRBV5-1|14
CASSSGTENTEAFF
TGCGCCAGCAGCAGTGGGACAGAGAACACTGAAGCTTTCTTT
>TRBJ2-2|.|.|TRBV29-1|14
CSVGKQGNTGELFF
TGCAGCGTGGGGAAACAGGGAAACACCGGGGAGCTGTTTTTT
>TRBJ2-1|.|TRBD1|TRBV30|15
CAWSAGQGSYNEQFF
TGTGCCTGGAGTGCGGGACAGGGGTCCTACAATGAGCAGTTCTTC
>TRBJ1-2|.|.|TRBV6-6|13
CASSLDSNYGYTF
TGTGCCAGCAGTTTGGACAGTAACTATGGCTACACCTTC
>TRBJ2-1|.|TRBD1|TRBV7-3|17
CASSLASGTGPYNEQFF
TGTGCCAGCAGCTTAGCCTCCGGGACAGGGCCCTACAATGAGCAGTTCTTC
>TRBJ1-1|few|.|TRBV2|14
CASSEVGIFEGAFF
TGTGCCAGCAGCGAGGTGGGGATATTCGAGGGAGCTTTCTTT
>TRBJ2-3|.|.|TRBV6-5|11
CASSPTGTQYF
TGTGCCAGCAGTCCCACGGGCACGCAGTATTTT
>TRBJ2-3|few|.|TRBV30|13
CAWSVPGTDTQYF
TGTGCCTGGAGTGTACCGGGCACAGATACGCAGTATTTT
>TRBJ1-3|.|.|TRBV7-9|12
CASSFVGNTIYF
TGTGCCAGCAGCTTCGTTGGAAACACCATATATTTT
>TRBJ1-5|few|TRBD1|TRBV5-1|14
CASSPGQGSQPQHF
TGCGCCAGCAGCCCCGGACAGGGGTCGCAGCCCCAGCATTTT
>TRBJ1-2|.|.|TRBV28|16
CASSLGDITPNYGYTF
TGTGCCAGCAGTTTGGGCGACATTACCCCTAACTATGGCTACACCTTC
>TRBJ1-2|.|.|TRBV4-1|14
CASSQTNTHYGYTF
TGCGCCAGCAGCCAAACGAACACTCACTATGGCTACACCTTC
>TRBJ2-2|.|.|TRBV5-6|13
CASSSDLTGELFF
TGTGCCAGCAGCTCGGACCTTACCGGGGAGCTGTTTTTT
>TRBJ2-1|.|.|TRBV6-5|12
CASTYRDNEQFF
TGTGCCAGCACCTACAGGGACAATGAGCAGTTCTTC
>TRBJ1-1|.|.|TRBV18|12
CASSPLPGEAFF
TGTGCCAGCTCACCACTCCCGGGTGAAGCTTTCTTT
>TRBJ1-2|few|.|TRBV30|12
CAWSGTVYGYTF
TGTGCCTGGAGTGGGACCGTGTATGGCTACACCTTC
>TRBJ2-4|.|TRBD1|TRBV25-1|13
CASSTGGENIQYF
TGTGCCAGTTCGACAGGGGGTGAAAACATTCAGTACTTC
>TRBJ1-3|.|.|TRBV10-3|15
CAISESGDAGNTIYF
TGTGCCATCAGTGAGTCGGGGGACGCTGGAAACACCATATATTTT
>TRBJ2-7|once|.|TRBV4-1|18
CASSQVGGTLDRGYEQYF
TGCGCCAGCAGCCAAGTAGGCGGGACTTTGGATAGGGGCTACGAGCAGTACTTC